The clone carrying this T cell receptor beta chain was counted ten times or more. This sample stems from a study of T cells in Graves' hyperthyroidism and ophthalmopathy. The CDR3 loop spans 15 amino acids. V gave up 0 bases and J gave up 4 bases; unmatched junction bases: 2. In germline, CDR1 is SGHVS, CDR2 FQNEAQ. Regions amplified from RNA transcripts were the TCR beta CDR3 regions. TCR CDR3 underwent first-round RT-PCR with the HTBI primer set. Each CDR3 protein is one row after TCRdb ran MiXCR on the multiplex PCR reads. The sample carries under 250,000 distinct CDR3 sequences, over 20% recorded once.

Sequencing input: blood. This TCR was recovered from a woman between 40 and 50 years old with Graves' ophthalmopathy. The chain is built from TRBV7-8 and TRBJ2-2; 7 bases are shared with TRBD2. CDR3 residues: CASSLAGGITGELFF. CDR3 DNA sequence: TGTGCCAGCAGCTTAGCGGGAGGGATCACCGGGGAGCTGTTTTTT.